The clone carrying this T cell receptor (beta chain) showed up just once. Its antigen is undetermined. Libraries of TCR beta came from iRepertoire HTBI primers plus Arm-PCR of CDR3 regions. TCRdb reprocessed the multiplex PCR reads via MiXCR and lists one record per CDR3 protein. The table has 400,000 to 550,000 distinct CDR3 sequences, about 16% seen once. Germline assignment: CDR1 KGHDR and CDR2 SFDVKD. The CDR3 runs 16 residues. Trimming took 7 bases from V and 1 from J, leaving 16 bases between them. The data were obtained in a study of regulatory T cells in long-lasting Graves disease. Points from the study as a whole: Thyroid tissue went unstudied; only peripheral blood was examined. Patients with persistent disease shared 2,500 to 3,500 public clonotypes, outpacing the approximately 950 shared by new patients.

As to time point: newly diagnosed GD, antithyroid drugs for less than 3 months. The TCR library used RNA extracted from PBMCs. The same sample was also studied in work on T cells in Graves' hyperthyroidism and ophthalmopathy. Turning to that study: An initial round of RT-PCR targeting the TCR CDR3 relied on the HTBI primer set.

This chain uses TRBV24-1 with TRBJ2-1, with a weak D call TRBD2 (6 bases). This receptor was identified in a woman aged 30 to 39 with Graves disease. The source material was peripheral blood mononuclear cells (PBMCs), sampled at new diagnosis, from a patient treated with antithyroid drugs. CDR3 coding DNA: TGTGCCACCAGGGATAGTATCGGAGGGTCCTACAATGAGCAGTTCTTC. Translation gives CATRDSIGGSYNEQFF.